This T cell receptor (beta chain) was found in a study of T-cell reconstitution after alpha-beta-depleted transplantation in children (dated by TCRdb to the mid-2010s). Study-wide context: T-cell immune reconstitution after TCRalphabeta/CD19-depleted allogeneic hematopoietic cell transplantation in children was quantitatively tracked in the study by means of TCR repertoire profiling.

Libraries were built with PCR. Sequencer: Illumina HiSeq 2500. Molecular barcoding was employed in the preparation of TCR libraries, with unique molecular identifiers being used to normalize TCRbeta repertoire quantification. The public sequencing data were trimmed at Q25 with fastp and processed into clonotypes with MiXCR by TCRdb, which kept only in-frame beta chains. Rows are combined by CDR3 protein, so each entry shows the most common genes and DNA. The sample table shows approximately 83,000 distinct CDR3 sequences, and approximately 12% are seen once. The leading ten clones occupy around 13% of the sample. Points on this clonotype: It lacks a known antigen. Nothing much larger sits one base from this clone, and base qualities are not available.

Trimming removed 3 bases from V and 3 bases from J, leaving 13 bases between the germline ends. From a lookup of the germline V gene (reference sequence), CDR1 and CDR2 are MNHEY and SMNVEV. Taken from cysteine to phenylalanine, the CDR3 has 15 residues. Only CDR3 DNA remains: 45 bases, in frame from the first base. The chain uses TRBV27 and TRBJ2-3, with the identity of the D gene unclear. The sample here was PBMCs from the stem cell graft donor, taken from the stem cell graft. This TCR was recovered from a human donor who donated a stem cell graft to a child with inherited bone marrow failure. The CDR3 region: CASSFRAVVTDTQYF. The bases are TGTGCCAGCAGTTTTAGGGCAGTTGTGACAGATACGCAGTATTTT.